Listed below are T cell receptor beta chains from one sample, sequenced in a study of T cells in Graves' hyperthyroidism and ophthalmopathy. MiXCR, run by TCRdb on the multiplex PCR reads, gives a single entry per CDR3 protein. The sample shows about 710,000 distinct CDR3 sequences, about a sixth of them seen only once. The sequencing sample was made of blood. The receptors stem from a man younger than 35 with Graves' hyperthyroidism. CDR3s include the opening cysteine and the closing phenylalanine or tryptophan. D genes are given only for firm matches. The size field is filled for only some rows; it gives once, few, many or a size class.

NA,TRBV7-6,TRBJ2-6,TRBD1,TGTGCCAGCAGCGAATCGGGACAGGGGGCTATAGGGGCCAACGTCCTGACTTTC,CASSESGQGAIGANVLTF
few,TRBV28,TRBJ2-2,NA,TGTGCCAGCAGTACCGACCCCACCGGGGAGCTGTTTTTT,CASSTDPTGELFF
few,TRBV9,TRBJ2-2,NA,TGTGCCAGCAGCGTAGGGCAGATATCCGGGGAGCTGTTTTTT,CASSVGQISGELFF
many,TRBV28,TRBJ2-1,TRBD2,TGTGCCAGCAGTTTATCCCTAGCGGGCTCCTACAATGAGCAGTTCTTC,CASSLSLAGSYNEQFF
few,TRBV19,TRBJ2-7,NA,TGTGCCAGTAGTAACACCGTAGCCGGGATGGGCCCCTACGAGCAGTACTTC,CASSNTVAGMGPYEQYF
few,TRBV9,TRBJ1-3,NA,TGTGCCAGCAGCGCCCGACCGATCTCTGGAAACACCATATATTTT,CASSARPISGNTIYF
many,TRBV27,TRBJ1-1,NA,TGTGCCAGCAGTTTGGTAGGGTTGAGTACTGAAGCTTTCTTT,CASSLVGLSTEAFF
NA,TRBV15,TRBJ2-2,TRBD1,TGTGCCACCAGCAGAGATCCCCCCGACAGGGGAGGTGACACCGGGGAGCCGTTTTTT,CATSRDPPDRGGDTGEPFF
few,TRBV15,TRBJ1-4,NA,TGTGCCACCAGCAGAGATCCCAGGGCCCTTAATGAAAAACTGTTTTTT,CATSRDPRALNEKLFF
NA,TRBV20-1,TRBJ2-5,NA,TGCAGTGCTACGACAGTCTTCCAAGAGACCCAGTACTTC,CSATTVFQETQYF
NA,TRBV5-1,TRBJ1-5,NA,TGCGCCAGCAGCTTTGGGACGGACCAGCCCCAGCATTTT,CASSFGTDQPQHF
NA,TRBV6-2/TRBV6-3,TRBJ2-7,TRBD2,TGTGCCAGCGGGCTAGCGGGAACCACCTACGAGCAGTACTTC,CASGLAGTTYEQYF
few,TRBV28,TRBJ2-3,NA,TGTGCCAGCAGTTTATTAACAGAAATGACTAGCACAGATACGCAGTATTTT,CASSLLTEMTSTDTQYF
many,TRBV28,TRBJ2-7,TRBD2,TGTGCCAGCAGTCAGGCAGCAGAGCGGGAGCACTCCTACGAGCAGTACTTC,CASSQAAEREHSYEQYF
NA,TRBV6-9,TRBJ1-1,TRBD1,TGTGCCAGCAGTTATGGGGGGGACAGCACTGAAGCTTTCTTT,CASSYGGDSTEAFF
many,TRBV12-3/TRBV12-4,TRBJ2-3,NA,TGTGCCAGCAGTTATGGGAGGGGGAACACAGATACGCAGTATTTT,CASSYGRGNTDTQYF
NA,TRBV5-5,TRBJ2-1,TRBD2,TGTGCCAGCAGCTTGGATAGGGGACTAGCGGGCAATGAGCAGTTCTTC,CASSLDRGLAGNEQFF
many,TRBV28,TRBJ2-7,TRBD2,TGTGCCAGCATCCGGGGGGGTCCCCTCTACGAGCAGTACTTC,CASIRGGPLYEQYF
many,TRBV20-1,TRBJ2-7,NA,TGCAGTGCTAGAGGGGCCAGCCACGAGCAGTACTTC,CSARGASHEQYF
NA,TRBV7-9,TRBJ2-2,NA,TGTGCCAGCTCAAGGGGGGAGTTCCCCGGGGAGCTGTTTTTT,CASSRGEFPGELFF
many,TRBV30,TRBJ1-1,NA,TGTGCCTGGAGCGTCCGCGGGTACACTGAAGCTTTCTTT,CAWSVRGYTEAFF
NA,TRBV4-1,TRBJ2-3,TRBD2,TGCGCCAGCAGCCGTGGAATTAGCGGGAGTGCAGATACGCAGTATTTT,CASSRGISGSADTQYF
NA,TRBV20-1,TRBJ2-6,NA,TGCAGTGCTAGAGATCACACACCTACCAGCTCTGGGGCCAACGTCCTGACTTTC,CSARDHTPTSSGANVLTF
NA,TRBV28,TRBJ2-7,NA,TGTGCCAGCAGTTTGGCGCAGGTTAACTACGAGCAGTACTTC,CASSLAQVNYEQYF
many,TRBV28,TRBJ2-3,TRBD2,TGTGCCAGCAGTACTAGCGGATTCACAGATACGCAGTATTTT,CASSTSGFTDTQYF
few,TRBV25-1,TRBJ2-7,NA,TGTGCCAGCCATCGGGGCTACGAGCAGTACTTC,CASHRGYEQYF
many,TRBV5-1,TRBJ2-1,TRBD1,TGCGCCAGCAGCTTGGCGACAGGGGACCATGAGCAGTTCTTC,CASSLATGDHEQFF
few,TRBV12-3/TRBV12-4,TRBJ1-1,NA,TGTGCCAGCAGTTTAGGGCCCTGGGGCACTGAAGCTTTCTTT,CASSLGPWGTEAFF
NA,TRBV6-4,TRBJ1-2,NA,TGTGCCAGCAGTGACTCGGGACAATATTCATATGGCTACACCTTC,CASSDSGQYSYGYTF